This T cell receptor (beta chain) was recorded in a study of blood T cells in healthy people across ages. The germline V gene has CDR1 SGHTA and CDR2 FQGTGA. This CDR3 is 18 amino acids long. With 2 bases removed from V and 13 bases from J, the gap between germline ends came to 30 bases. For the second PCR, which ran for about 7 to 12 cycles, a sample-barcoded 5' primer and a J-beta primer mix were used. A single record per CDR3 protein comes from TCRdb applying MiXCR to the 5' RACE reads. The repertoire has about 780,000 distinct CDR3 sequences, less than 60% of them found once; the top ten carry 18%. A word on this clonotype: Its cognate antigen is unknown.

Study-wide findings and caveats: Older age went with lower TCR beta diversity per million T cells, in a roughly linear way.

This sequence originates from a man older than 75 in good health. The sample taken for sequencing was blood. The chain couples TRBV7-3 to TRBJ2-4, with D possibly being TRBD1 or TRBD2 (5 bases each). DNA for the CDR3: TGTGCCAGCAGCTTACAGGGCCCTAGCCCTACATCCTACAATGAGCAGTACTTC. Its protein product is CASSLQGPSPTSYNEQYF.